By share of the sample, the clone carrying this TCR beta chain is medium-sized. The antigen is undetermined. Unmatched junction bases numbered 7, after V lost 3 bases and J lost 5 bases. Looked up from germline, CDR1 is MNHEY and CDR2 is SMNVEV (reference sequence). The CDR3 extends over 15 amino acids. Measured with immunoSEQ multiplex PCR; TCRdb has only the in-frame clones, and not every one. Seen here are about 78,000 clones, around 90% observed once, and the top ten hold 24%. These data are taken from a study of T cell responses to AZD1222 COVID-19 vaccine. Study-level information: Second-dose schedules of about 4 or about 12 weeks were combined. Study-wide results and limits: White British people made up most donors, females outnumbered males, and clonal diversity was possibly underestimated. The study found vaccine-associated CD4 TCRs spanning spike, dominant at 160-218 and 743-854.

This sequence was found in an adult in good health. Sequenced material: peripheral blood, taken on day 0 of AZD1222 vaccination. The V gene is TRBV27, the J gene TRBJ2-1, with 7 nucleotides matching TRBD2. CDR3 loop: CASSFGRGRDNEQFF. As DNA, the CDR3 is TGTGCCAGCAGTTTTGGGAGGGGAAGGGACAATGAGCAGTTCTTC.